Detailed here is one T cell receptor beta chain. Its antigen is not known. The CDR3 has 10 residues. Germline V gene sequence: CDR1 GTSNPN, CDR2 SVGIG (reference sequence). Trimming stripped 7 bases from V and 4 bases from J, with 7 bases between. CD4+ cell separation produced CD45RA+ naive and CD45RA-negative memory subsets. This sample was included in a study of shared clonotypes between healthy human individuals. Overall study findings and caveats: It was anticipated that sequencing depth would influence how many clonotypes donors shared.

Each subset's genomic DNA was shared equally among a number of immunoSEQ plates. The table came from immunoSEQ multiplex PCR; TCRdb's copy has only in-frame clones and leaves some out. The sample carries roughly 200,000 clones, 66% recorded once. Sequencing was done on a sample of memory CD4+ T cells sorted from blood. Subset here: CD45RA-negative fraction. The receptor comes from a man between 25 and 39 years old in good health. This chain links TRBV30 with TRBJ1-2; D call uncertain. The CDR3 DNA sequence: TGTGCCTTCAGGACCTATGGCTACACCTTC. Translation: CAFRTYGYTF.